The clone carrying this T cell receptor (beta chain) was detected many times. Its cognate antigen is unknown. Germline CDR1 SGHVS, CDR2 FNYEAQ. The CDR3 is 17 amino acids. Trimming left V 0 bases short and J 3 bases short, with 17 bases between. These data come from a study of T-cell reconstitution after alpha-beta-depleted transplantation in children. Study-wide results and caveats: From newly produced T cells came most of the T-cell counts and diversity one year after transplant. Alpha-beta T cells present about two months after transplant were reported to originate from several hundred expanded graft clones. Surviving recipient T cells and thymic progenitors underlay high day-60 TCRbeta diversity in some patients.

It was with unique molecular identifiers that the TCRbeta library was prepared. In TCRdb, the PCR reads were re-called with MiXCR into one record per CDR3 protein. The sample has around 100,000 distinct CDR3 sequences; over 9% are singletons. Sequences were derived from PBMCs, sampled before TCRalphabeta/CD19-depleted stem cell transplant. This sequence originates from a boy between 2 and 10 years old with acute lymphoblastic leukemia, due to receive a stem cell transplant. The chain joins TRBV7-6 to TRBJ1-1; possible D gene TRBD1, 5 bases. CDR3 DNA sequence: TGTGCCAGCAGCTTAGCGCGGTACGGGTTGGGGGACACTGAAGCTTTCTTT. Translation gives CASSLARYGLGDTEAFF.